Described below is a single T cell receptor (beta chain) sequence and its context. The sample belongs to a study of blood T cell repertoires in COVID-19. Study-wide context: PBMCs, B-cell-depleted T cells, or T cells provided the cDNA or gDNA that made up the material.

This CDR3 has 15 amino acids. Trimming took off 3 bases at V and 0 bases at J, with 13 bases between the two ends. Germline lookup yields CDR1 SGDLS and CDR2 YYNGEE. In the authors' methods: The assay estimated nucleated cells by amplifying reference gene primers. Here immunoSEQ multiplex PCR was the method, and the copy in TCRdb shows in-frame clones only, minus some. V and J calls and clone size follow that table, whereas D and trimming were derived from the DNA. Altogether around 100,000 clones are present, roughly 80% being singletons, with the ten largest covering 12%. V gene TRBV9 combines with J gene TRBJ2-7; TRBD1 is a possible D gene (5 bases). The sample consisted of peripheral blood. The TCR sequence derives from a human donor in a cohort sampled during active COVID-19. For the CDR3, the DNA is TGTGCCAGCAGCGCAGGCCAGGGAATCTCCTACGAGCAGTACTTC. Amino acids: CASSAGQGISYEQYF.